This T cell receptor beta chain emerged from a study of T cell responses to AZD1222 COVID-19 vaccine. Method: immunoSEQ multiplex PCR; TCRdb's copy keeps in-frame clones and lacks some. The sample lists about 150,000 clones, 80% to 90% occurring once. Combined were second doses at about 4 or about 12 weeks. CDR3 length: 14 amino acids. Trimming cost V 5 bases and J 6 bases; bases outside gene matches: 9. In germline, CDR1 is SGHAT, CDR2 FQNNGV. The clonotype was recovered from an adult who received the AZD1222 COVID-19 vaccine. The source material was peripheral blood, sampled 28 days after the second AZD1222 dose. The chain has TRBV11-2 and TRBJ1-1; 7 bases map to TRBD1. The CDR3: CASSARQGVSEAFF. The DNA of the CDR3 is TGTGCCAGCAGCGCCCGGCAGGGGGTCTCTGAAGCTTTCTTT.